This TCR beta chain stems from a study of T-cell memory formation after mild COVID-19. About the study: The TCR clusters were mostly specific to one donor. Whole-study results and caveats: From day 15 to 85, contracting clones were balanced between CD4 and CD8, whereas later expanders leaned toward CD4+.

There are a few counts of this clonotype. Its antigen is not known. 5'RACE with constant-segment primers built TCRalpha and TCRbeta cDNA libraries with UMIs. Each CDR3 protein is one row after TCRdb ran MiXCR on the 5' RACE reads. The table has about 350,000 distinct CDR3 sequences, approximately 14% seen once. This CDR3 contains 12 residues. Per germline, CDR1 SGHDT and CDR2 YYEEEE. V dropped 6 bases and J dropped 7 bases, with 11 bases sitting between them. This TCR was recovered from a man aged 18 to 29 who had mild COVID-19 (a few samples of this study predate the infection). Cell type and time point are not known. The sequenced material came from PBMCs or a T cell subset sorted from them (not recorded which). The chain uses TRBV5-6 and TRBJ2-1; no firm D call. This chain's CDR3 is CASNRGPNEQFF. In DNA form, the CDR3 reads TGTGCCAGCAACCGTGGGCCGAATGAGCAGTTCTTC. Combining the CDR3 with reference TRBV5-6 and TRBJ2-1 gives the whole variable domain DAGVTQSPTHLIKTRGQQVTLRCSPKSGHDTVSWYQQALGQGPQFIFQYYEEEERQRGNFPDRFSGHQFPNYSSELNVNALLLGDSALYLCASNRGPNEQFFGPGTRLTVL.